This TCR beta chain was documented in a study of T cell clonality in common variable immunodeficiency. The V end was cut by 0 bases, the J end by 3 bases, with 11 bases between. CDR3 length equals 15 residues. Patients had low serum IgG, IgA and/or IgM and specific antibody deficiency. CVID subjects had received replacement immunoglobulin for at least one year. Findings of the study overall: The cause of increased CVID clonality remains unclear without subpopulation sequencing. Reportedly, TCR beta sequences from common variable immunodeficiency showed fewer deletions and N-nucleotide insertions.

This clone was recorded many times. Its specificity is not known. The DNA ends 3 residues before the CDR3 does, and the rest of the CDR3 is filled in from the germline J gene. The protocol was immunoSEQ multiplex PCR, while the TCRdb copy is restricted to in-frame clones and leaves out a portion. This repertoire holds about 21,000 clones, and none appear only once. The chain combines TRBV23-1 with TRBJ1-2, with D hard to call. TRBV23-1 is labeled an ORF, and its function is uncertain. This clonotype originated in a human donor with common variable immunodeficiency. The specimen was peripheral blood mononuclear cells. Incomplete CDR3 DNA: TGCGCCAGCAGTCAATCGAAGTATGGGCACTATGGC. Its protein is CASSQSKYGHYG. The whole CDR3 reads CASSQSKYGHYGYTF.